Each of the 22 T cell receptor beta chains below was sequenced from the same sample in a study of shared clonotypes between healthy human individuals. Assay: immunoSEQ multiplex PCR; the TCRdb copy retains only in-frame clones and omits some. The table has about 2 million clones, 90% to 95% seen once. Material: naive CD4+ T cells sorted from blood. Subset meaning: CD45RA+ positively selected. These receptor sequences come from a man aged 18-30 years in good health.

Concerning this clone: In the same sample, other DNA sequences code for this CDR3. V is TRBV30 and J is TRBJ1-4; no clear D gene. This CDR3 spans 13 amino acids. The V and J ends lost 1 base and 2 bases respectively, with 5 bases between them. Germline-derived CDR1 and CDR2 are GTSNPN and SVGIG (reference sequence). The CDR3 region has the DNA TGTGCCTGGAGTGGAGGGACTAATGAAAAACTGTTTTTT. Its protein product is CAWSGGTNEKLFF.

The chain links TRBV7-3 to TRBJ2-2, with D unclear. In germline, CDR1 is SGHTA, CDR2 FQGTGA. This CDR3 spans 15 amino acids. Between the trimmed V and J ends, which lost 4 bases and 0 bases, there was a span of 9 bases. Here the CDR3 DNA reads TGTGCCAGCAGCTCAGGCCTACCGAACACCGGGGAGCTGTTTTTT. This gives the protein CASSSGLPNTGELFF.

This chain joins TRBV6-5 and TRBJ1-6, with 7 bases lining up with TRBD1. The junction had 8 bases not matched to a gene; V was cut back by 6 bases and J by 9 bases. The germline CDR1 and CDR2 sequences are MNHEY and SVGAGI. This CDR3 region has 14 residues. The CDR3 nucleotides read TGTGCCAGCAGGCTGACAGGGTCGGGTTCACCCCTCCACTTT. This translates into CASRLTGSGSPLHF.

V gene TRBV2 combines with J gene TRBJ2-5; weak D call: TRBD2 (7 bases). V was cut by 3 bases and J by 4 bases, with 12 bases left in between. This CDR3 has 14 amino acids. The germline CDR1 and CDR2 sequences are SNHLY and FYNNEI. CDR3 DNA sequence: TGTGCCAGCAGTGAGGGGGGGCCCGGAGAGACCCAGTACTTC. It translates to CASSEGGPGETQYF.

The V call is TRBV9, the J call TRBJ2-2; D is uncertain. Germline V lookup: CDR1 SGDLS, CDR2 YYNGEE. The CDR3 consists of 15 residues. V was pared by 4 bases and J by 4 bases, with 14 bases between. The CDR3 bases are TGTGCCAGCAGCCCACGTATCCCATTCACCGGGGAGCTGTTTTTT. Residues: CASSPRIPFTGELFF.

J is TRBJ1-2 and V is TRBV11-2; D might be TRBD1 (6 bases). V gave up 4 bases and J gave up 0 bases, with 15 bases separating them. CDR3 length: 16 residues. Germline V CDR1 and CDR2: SGHAT, FQNNGV. CDR3 sequence: CASSSRTVRTNYGYTF. CDR3 DNA sequence: TGTGCCAGCAGCTCGAGGACAGTCAGAACTAACTATGGCTACACCTTC.

The J gene is TRBJ1-4, the V gene TRBV7-8; TRBD1 is a possible D gene (6 bases). The CDR3 sequence is 15 residues long. The germline V and J ends were trimmed by 6 bases and 3 bases, with 14 bases remaining between them. Germline loops: CDR1 SGHVS, CDR2 FQNEAQ. CDR3: CASRRGGTPNEKLFF. Written as DNA, the CDR3 is TGTGCCAGCAGGAGGGGCGGGACACCTAATGAAAAACTGTTTTTT.

This chain uses TRBV30 with TRBJ2-3; 11 bases line up with TRBD2. The junction had 8 bases not matched to a gene; V was cut back by 3 bases and J by 0 bases. In germline, CDR1 is GTSNPN, CDR2 SVGIG (reference sequence). The CDR3 is 17 residues long. The CDR3 sequence: CAWRRASGGPSTDTQYF. In DNA, the CDR3 is TGTGCCTGGAGACGGGCTAGCGGGGGGCCTAGCACAGATACGCAGTATTTT.

The chain couples TRBV28 to TRBJ2-2; 7 bases fit TRBD1. Losses at the gene ends were 4 bases for V and 1 base for J; bases not matched to a gene: 6. Germline V CDR1 and CDR2: MDHEN, SYDVKM. The CDR3 length is 16 residues. CDR3 nucleotide sequence: TGTGCCAGCAGTTACCGGACAGGAGGGAACACCGGGGAGCTGTTTTTT. This codes for CASSYRTGGNTGELFF.

The V gene is TRBV9, the J gene TRBJ2-1; 7 nucleotides agree with TRBD2. This CDR3 spans 15 amino acids. Germline-derived CDR1 and CDR2 are SGDLS and YYNGEE. V shed 0 bases and J 4 bases; nucleotides not matched to a gene: 4. DNA of the CDR3: TGTGCCAGCAGCGTAGGAGGGAGGGAATACAATGAGCAGTTCTTC. Its protein product is CASSVGGREYNEQFF.

The chain uses TRBV27 and TRBJ2-2; 14 bases align to TRBD2. CDR3 length equals 18 residues. Germline assignment: CDR1 MNHEY and CDR2 SMNVEV (reference sequence). V was clipped by 6 bases and J by 3 bases; unmatched bases: 9. The CDR3 DNA is TGTGCCAGCAGCCACCCGGGACTAGCGGGAGTGTACACCGGGGAGCTGTTTTTT. Amino acid sequence: CASSHPGLAGVYTGELFF.

The chain recombines TRBV11-2 with TRBJ1-1, with D maybe TRBD1 (6 bases). The germline CDR1 and CDR2 sequences are SGHAT and FQNNGV. The CDR3 loop spans 18 amino acids. Trimming shortened V by 1 base and J by 4 bases, and 22 bases separated the two germline ends. CDR3 nucleotide sequence: TGTGCCAGCAGCTTAGGATTGGACAGCACACGAAGCCGCACTGAAGCTTTCTTT. Translating it yields CASSLGLDSTRSRTEAFF.

Of note for this clone: Other DNA sequences in the same sample also yield this CDR3. This chain connects TRBV6-1 to TRBJ1-2; maybe TRBD1 (5 bases). CDR1 is MNHNS and CDR2 is SASEGT in the germline V gene. The CDR3 loop spans 14 amino acids. V lost 0 bases, J lost 2 bases, and 7 bases lay in between. CDR3: CASSEAGVNYGYTF. CDR3 nucleotide sequence: TGTGCCAGCAGTGAAGCGGGGGTGAACTATGGCTACACCTTC.

The chain has TRBV6-7 and TRBJ2-5; 8 bases are a match to TRBD2. TRBV6-7 is designated an ORF whose function remains uncertain. V was pared by 6 bases and J by 1 base, with 4 bases of the junction left unmatched. The CDR3 has 14 amino acids. CDR3 protein: CASSPGLAQETQYF. The CDR3 DNA is TGTGCCAGCAGCCCTGGACTAGCCCAAGAGACCCAGTACTTC.

The rearrangement links TRBV5-6 to TRBJ2-7; TRBD1 aligns across 7 bases. From germline, CDR1 is SGHDT and CDR2 YYEEEE. V lost 1 base and J lost 2; bases outside the gene matches: 3. The CDR3 is made up of 14 amino acids. The CDR3 bases are TGTGCCAGCAGCTTGACAGGGGACACCTACGAGCAGTACTTC. It specifies CASSLTGDTYEQYF.

The gene calls are TRBV6-1 and TRBJ2-7; D may be TRBD2 (6 bases). V dropped 6 bases and J dropped 3 bases, with 9 bases sitting between them. Germline V gene data show CDR1 as MNHNS and CDR2 as SASEGT. This CDR3 is built from 12 residues. CDR3 sequence (DNA): TGTGCCAGCAGCGGGAGTCTCTACGAGCAGTACTTC. This translates into CASSGSLYEQYF.

V and J are TRBV9 and TRBJ2-3, with D possibly matching TRBD2 (6 bases). The V gene's germline CDR1 is SGDLS and CDR2 YYNGEE. This CDR3 is built from 17 residues. Between the trimmed V and J ends, which lost 4 bases and 2 bases, there was a span of 20 bases. The CDR3 loop reads CASSPRPGLADTDTQYF. DNA for the CDR3: TGTGCCAGCAGCCCGAGGCCGGGACTGGCCGACACAGATACGCAGTATTTT.

This clone was detected once. V usage is TRBV14 and J usage is TRBJ2-5; D is perhaps TRBD2 (6 bases). V lost 1 base to trimming and J lost 5 bases, with 11 bases between them. Germline values: CDR1 SGHDN, CDR2 FVKESK. The CDR3 has 14 amino acids. CDR3 protein: CASSQVGRLETQYF. Here the CDR3 DNA reads TGTGCCAGCAGCCAAGTGGGGAGGCTGGAGACCCAGTACTTC.

This clone was observed a single time. This chain uses TRBV6-6 with TRBJ1-1; D is unresolved. CDR3 length: 13 residues. The V end lost 7 bases, the J end lost 1 base, and 10 bases lay between the germline ends. Germline CDR1 reads MNHNY; CDR2 reads SVGAGI (reference sequence). CDR3 sequence (DNA): TGTGCCAGCACCCACTTACAGAACACTGAAGCTTTCTTT. It codes for CASTHLQNTEAFF.

The J gene is TRBJ1-6, the V gene TRBV5-8; 9 positions agree with TRBD1. V gave up 3 bases and J gave up 7 bases; unmatched junction bases: 5. Germline CDR1 SGHTS, CDR2 YDEGEE. The CDR3 loop spans 15 amino acids. CDR3 in amino acids: CASSSRDRENSPLHF. The CDR3 DNA sequence: TGTGCCAGCAGCTCCCGGGACAGGGAAAATTCACCCCTCCACTTT.

The V call is TRBV29-1, the J call TRBJ2-1; maybe TRBD2 (5 bases). The germline V and J ends were trimmed by 7 bases and 0 bases, with 13 bases remaining between them. This CDR3 contains 14 residues. CDR1 SQVTM and CDR2 ANQGSEA come from the germline V gene. CDR3 sequence (DNA): TGCAGCGCCGAGTCGGGATTCTCCTACAATGAGCAGTTCTTC. Amino acids: CSAESGFSYNEQFF.

This clone showed up just once. This chain joins TRBV9 and TRBJ2-3, with 8 bases aligning to TRBD2. Looked up from germline, CDR1 is SGDLS and CDR2 is YYNGEE. The CDR3 extends over 18 amino acids. The V gene end was trimmed by 0 bases and the J gene end by 0 bases; junction bases not matched to a gene: 9. CDR3 in DNA: TGTGCCAGCAGCGTAGTCCCTCGCGGGAGGCAGAGCACAGATACGCAGTATTTT. It specifies CASSVVPRGRQSTDTQYF.